This T cell receptor beta chain was captured by sequencing in a study of blood T cells in healthy people across ages. Broader study findings: Not knowing donor CMV status may have confounded expanded clonotype changes.

On this clonotype itself: Its specificity is not known.

The CDR3 is 15 amino acids. Germline CDR1 ENHRY, CDR2 SYGVKD. With 0 bases removed from V and 3 bases from J, the gap between germline ends came to 9 bases. A sample-barcoded 5' primer and a J-beta primer mix were used in a second PCR of roughly 7 to 11 cycles. TCRdb itself ran the 5' RACE reads through MiXCR, one entry per CDR3 protein. In the table there are some 900,000 distinct CDR3 sequences, 45% to 50% of which are singletons. Isolation recovered at least 7 million PBMCs from every sample. The sample was blood. The sequence was collected from a man aged 30 to 45 in good health. The rearrangement joins TRBV10-3 to TRBJ1-5; no clear D gene. CDR3 nucleotide sequence: TGTGCCATCAGTGAGTCGGAAGGGTTCAATCAGCCCCAGCATTTT. This codes for CAISESEGFNQPQHF.